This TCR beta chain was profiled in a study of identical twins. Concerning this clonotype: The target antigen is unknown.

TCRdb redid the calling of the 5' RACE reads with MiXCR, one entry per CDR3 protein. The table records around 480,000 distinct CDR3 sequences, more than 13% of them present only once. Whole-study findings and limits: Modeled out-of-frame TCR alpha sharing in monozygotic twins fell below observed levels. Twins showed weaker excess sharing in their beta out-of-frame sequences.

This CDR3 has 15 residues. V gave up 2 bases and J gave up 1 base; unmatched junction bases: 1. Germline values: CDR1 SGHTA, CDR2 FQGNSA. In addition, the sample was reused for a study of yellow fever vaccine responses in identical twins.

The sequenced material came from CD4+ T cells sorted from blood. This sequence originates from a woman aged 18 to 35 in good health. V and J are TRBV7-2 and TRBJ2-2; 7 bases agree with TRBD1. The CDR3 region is CASSLYRGNTGELFF. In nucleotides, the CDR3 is TGTGCCAGCAGCTTATACAGGGGGAACACCGGGGAGCTGTTTTTT.